A single sample is the source of the 14 T cell receptor beta chains below, sequenced in a study of cytomegalovirus exposure and HLA in healthy donors. Method: immunoSEQ multiplex PCR; TCRdb's copy keeps in-frame clones and lacks some. Here the sample spans about 68,000 clones, approximately 96% being singletons. The sample taken for sequencing was PBMCs. Receptors originate from a man between 18 and 29 years old in good health and CMV-seronegative.

The rearrangement links TRBV10-3 to TRBJ1-2, with a tentative D call TRBD1 (6 bases). The CDR3 has 14 residues. The germline V gene encodes CDR1 ENHRY and CDR2 SYGVKD. V lost 0 bases and J 4 bases, leaving 9 bases between the germline ends. The CDR3 here is CAISESGHLYGYTF. The CDR3 DNA sequence: TGTGCCATCAGTGAGTCGGGACACCTCTATGGCTACACCTTC.

This chain connects TRBV27 to TRBJ2-1; no reliable D call. V lost 3 bases and J 7 bases, leaving 4 bases between the germline ends. The V gene's germline CDR1 is MNHEY and CDR2 SMNVEV (reference sequence). The CDR3 spans 11 residues. The CDR3 region has the DNA TGTGCCAGCAGTTTTTCGAATGAGCAGTTCTTC. Translation: CASSFSNEQFF.

This chain links TRBV5-8 with TRBJ2-7; 11 bases fit TRBD2. The CDR3 length is 17 residues. CDR1 is SGHTS, CDR2 YDEGEE, per germline. Unmatched junction bases numbered 5, after V lost 0 bases and J lost 0 bases. In DNA, the CDR3 is TGTGCCAGCAGCTTGGACCTAGCGGGAGGCTTCTCCTACGAGCAGTACTTC. It yields the protein CASSLDLAGGFSYEQYF.

This sequence joins TRBV5-4 and TRBJ1-1, with 7 bases identical to TRBD1. J was trimmed by 8 bases and V by 4 bases; bases with no gene match: 8. The length of the CDR3 is 13 residues. Germline CDR1 is SGHNT and CDR2 is YYREEE (reference sequence). The CDR3 DNA reads TGTGCCAGCAGCCCGCGACAGGGTAACGAAGCTTTCTTT. Translation: CASSPRQGNEAFF.

The chain uses TRBV5-6 and TRBJ2-2, with TRBD1 matching over 7 bases. V lost 7 bases and J lost 2; bases outside the gene matches: 14. The CDR3 consists of 17 residues. Germline CDR1 reads SGHDT; CDR2 reads YYEEEE. CDR3 region: CASSFGRGQLNTGELFF. Written as DNA, the CDR3 is TGTGCCAGCTCCTTTGGCCGGGGACAGCTAAACACCGGGGAGCTGTTTTTT.

The V gene is TRBV5-1, the J gene TRBJ2-1; 8 nucleotides line up with TRBD2. Germline assignment: CDR1 SGHRS and CDR2 YFSETQ. CDR3 length: 15 amino acids. The J segment lost 7 bases and the V segment lost 0 bases, leaving 6 bases of the junction unmatched. This CDR3 is CASSLGGTRGNEQFF. The DNA of the CDR3 is TGCGCCAGCAGCTTGGGAGGGACTAGGGGGAATGAGCAGTTCTTC. The full variable domain, completed using reference TRBV5-1 and TRBJ2-1, is KAGVTQTPRYLIKTRGQQVTLSCSPISGHRSVSWYQQTPGQGLQFLFEYFSETQRNKGNFPGRFSGRQFSNSRSEMNVSTLELGDSALYLCASSLGGTRGNEQFFGPGTRLTVL.

The chain employs TRBV7-9 and TRBJ1-4; 9 bases fit TRBD1. The V and J ends lost 5 bases and 3 bases, in that order; junction bases with no gene match: 4. The CDR3 extends over 15 amino acids. Germline CDR1 and CDR2: SEHNR and FQNEAQ (reference sequence). The CDR3 DNA sequence: TGTGCCAGCAGCCCACAGGGGGCGCCTAATGAAAAACTGTTTTTT. It yields the protein CASSPQGAPNEKLFF. The full variable domain, with the rest looked up from reference TRBV7-9 and TRBJ1-4, is DTGVSQNPRHKITKRGQNVTFRCDPISEHNRLYWYRQTLGQGPEFLTYFQNEAQLEKSRLLSDRFSAERPKGSFSTLEIQRTEQGDSAMYLCASSPQGAPNEKLFFGSGTQLSVL.

The V call is TRBV29-1, the J call TRBJ2-7; 10 nucleotides align to TRBD1. The CDR3 runs to 13 residues. Germline CDR1 SQVTM, CDR2 ANQGSEA. J gave up 6 bases and V 6 bases, and 8 bases lay outside the gene matches. The CDR3 DNA reads TGCAGCGTGCGTCGAGGACAGGGGGTCGAGCAGTACTTC. Translating it yields CSVRRGQGVEQYF.

This chain connects TRBV18 to TRBJ2-2; 7 bases fit TRBD1. Per germline, CDR1 KGHSH and CDR2 LQKENI. Trimming cost V 0 bases and J 6 bases; bases outside gene matches: 4. The CDR3 sequence is 15 residues long. CDR3 amino acids: CASSPPTGRPGELFF. In DNA form, the CDR3 reads TGTGCCAGCTCACCACCGACAGGGAGACCCGGGGAGCTGTTTTTT.

This clone was counted once. The chain links TRBV13 to TRBJ1-1, with 11 bases matching TRBD1. Germline V gene lookup returns CDR1 PRHDT and CDR2 FYEKMQ (reference sequence). The CDR3 has 15 residues. V gave up 2 bases and J gave up 4 bases; unmatched junction bases: 3. CDR3 residues: CASSLSGQGGTEAFF. The DNA for the CDR3 is TGTGCCAGCAGCTTATCGGGACAGGGGGGCACTGAAGCTTTCTTT. Combining the CDR3 with reference TRBV13 and TRBJ1-1 gives the whole variable domain AAGVIQSPRHLIKEKRETATLKCYPIPRHDTVYWYQQGPGQDPQFLISFYEKMQSDKGSIPDRFSAQQFSDYHSELNMSSLELGDSALYFCASSLSGQGGTEAFFGQGTRLTVV.

The J gene is TRBJ1-4, the V gene TRBV6-1, with 8 bases fitting TRBD1. CDR3 length: 17 amino acids. J lost 3 bases, V lost 2 bases, and 8 bases had no gene match. The germline gives CDR1 MNHNS, CDR2 SASEGT. Here the CDR3 reads CASSENRGRGANEKLFF. Written as DNA, the CDR3 is TGTGCCAGCAGTGAAAACAGGGGGAGGGGAGCTAATGAAAAACTGTTTTTT.

The chain carries TRBV11-3 and TRBJ1-1; 9 bases are a match to TRBD1. The CDR3 loop spans 16 amino acids. The trim removed 4 bases at V and 1 base at J, leaving 7 bases unmatched. Germline V lookup: CDR1 SGHNT, CDR2 YENEEA. The CDR3 sequence: CASSSYSGQGNTEAFF. The CDR3 nucleotides are TGTGCCAGCAGCTCCTATTCGGGACAGGGGAACACTGAAGCTTTCTTT.

This rearrangement joins TRBV19 to TRBJ1-2; the D is unclear. The CDR3 is 15 amino acids. V was shortened by 3 bases and J by 2 bases, with 13 bases between the two germline ends. Germline CDR1 is LNHDA and CDR2 is SQIVND (reference sequence). Here the CDR3 reads CASSISPGRNYGYTF. DNA of the CDR3: TGTGCCAGTAGTATCTCTCCTGGCAGGAACTATGGCTACACCTTC.

CDR3 nucleotide sequence: TGTGCCAGCAGCTTGGTGGCGGAAGAGACCCAGTACTTC. Its translation: CASSLVAEETQYF. The chain has TRBV5-6 and TRBJ2-5, with unresolved D. Between the trimmed V and J ends, which lost 0 bases and 3 bases, there was a span of 6 bases. CDR1 and CDR2 (germline): SGHDT, YYEEEE. This CDR3 is 13 amino acids long.